The 32 T cell receptor beta chains below were found in one sample sequenced in a study of blood T cell repertoires in COVID-19. Assay used: immunoSEQ multiplex PCR; TCRdb lists only in-frame clones, some missing. The sample carries fewer than 250,000 clones, about 83% recorded once. Sequencing used peripheral blood. The receptors here all came from a human donor in a cohort sampled during active COVID-19.

The chain couples TRBV28 to TRBJ2-3; perhaps TRBD2 as D (6 bases). CDR1 is MDHEN, CDR2 SYDVKM, per germline. The CDR3 is made up of 14 amino acids. Trimming removed 5 bases at V and 5 bases at J, with 14 bases between. The CDR3 loop is CASSGGSERDTQYF. The CDR3 nucleotides read TGTGCCAGCAGTGGGGGGTCCGAGCGAGATACGCAGTATTTT.

This chain connects TRBV18 to TRBJ2-2; D is perhaps TRBD1 (6 bases). Trimming stripped 3 bases from V and 0 bases from J, with 8 bases between. The CDR3 is 15 residues long. Germline CDR1 reads KGHSH; CDR2 reads LQKENI. The DNA for the CDR3 is TGTGCCAGCTCACCTCAGGGGCCGAACACCGGGGAGCTGTTTTTT. Amino acid sequence: CASSPQGPNTGELFF.

The chain links TRBV3-1 (or the pseudogene TRBV3-2) to TRBJ1-3; 7 bases match TRBD1. The CDR3 is made up of 16 amino acids. Germline-derived CDR1 and CDR2 are LGHDT and YNNKEL (reference sequence). V lost 4 bases and J lost 0; bases outside the gene matches: 6. CDR3: CASSPSGQISGNTIYF. The DNA of the CDR3 is TGTGCCAGCAGCCCCTCGGGACAGATCTCTGGAAACACCATATATTTT.

This chain joins TRBV19 and TRBJ2-3; 11 bases map to TRBD2. The CDR3 consists of 14 residues. CDR1 and CDR2 (germline): LNHDA, SQIVND (reference sequence). Trimming cost V 10 bases and J 0 bases; bases outside gene matches: 3. The CDR3 loop is CATLAGVSTDTQYF. For the CDR3, the DNA is TGTGCCACACTAGCGGGGGTTAGCACAGATACGCAGTATTTT.

The CDR3 nucleotides read TGTGCCAGCAGTTCCTGGAGGCAGATTTACAATGAGCAGTTCTTC. It translates to CASSSWRQIYNEQFF. The chain uses TRBV28 and TRBJ2-1; possibly TRBD2 for D (5 bases). This CDR3 is built from 15 residues. Trimming shortened V by 4 bases and J by 4 bases, and 14 bases separated the two germline ends. The germline V gene encodes CDR1 MDHEN and CDR2 SYDVKM.

The V and J genes are TRBV7-9 and TRBJ2-2; 7 nucleotides match TRBD2. The V and J ends lost 5 bases and 4 bases, in that order; junction bases with no gene match: 10. In germline, CDR1 is SEHNR, CDR2 FQNEAQ (reference sequence). CDR3 length: 16 residues. CDR3 nucleotides: TGTGCCAGCAGCCATTCAGCGGGACGTAGCACCGGGGAGCTGTTTTTT. It codes for CASSHSAGRSTGELFF.

V and J are TRBV10-3 and TRBJ2-1, with D perhaps TRBD2 (5 bases). Germline V CDR1 and CDR2: ENHRY, SYGVKD. The CDR3 spans 16 residues. With 2 bases removed from V and 4 bases from J, the gap between germline ends came to 15 bases. The CDR3: CAISETRLRRYNEQFF. In DNA, the CDR3 is TGTGCCATCAGTGAGACCAGACTAAGAAGGTACAATGAGCAGTTCTTC.

The chain has TRBV5-1 and TRBJ2-1; 8 nucleotides agree with TRBD1. This CDR3 spans 14 amino acids. Per the germline V gene, CDR1 is SGHRS and CDR2 is YFSETQ. V lost 4 bases, J lost 4 bases, and 4 bases stayed unmatched. The CDR3 bases are TGCGCCAGCAGCCTGGGACAGGTATACAATGAGCAGTTCTTC. It translates to CASSLGQVYNEQFF.

The chain links TRBV18 to TRBJ2-1; the match to TRBD2 covers 12 bases. CDR1 and CDR2 from the germline V gene are KGHSH and LQKENI. The CDR3 is 16 residues long. V lost 3 bases to trimming and J lost 9 bases; unmatched junction nucleotides: 9. The CDR3 region has the DNA TGTGCCAGCTCACCGTCTAGCGGGAGGGCATCCGGTGAGCAGTTCTTC. This gives the protein CASSPSSGRASGEQFF.

This clone was counted many times. This chain connects TRBV11-2 to TRBJ1-1; D is possibly TRBD1 (6 bases). The germline V and J ends were trimmed by 4 bases and 3 bases, with 15 bases remaining between them. This CDR3 contains 15 residues. Germline V gives CDR1 SGHAT, CDR2 FQNNGV. CDR3 in amino acids: CASSSRQGLDTEAFF. The CDR3 nucleotides read TGTGCCAGCAGCTCCCGGCAGGGGTTAGACACTGAAGCTTTCTTT.

This clone was detected only a few times. The gene calls are TRBV28 and TRBJ2-7; D might be TRBD1 (5 bases). V shed 10 bases and J shed 4 bases, with 14 bases lying between them. The CDR3 has 12 residues. Per germline, CDR1 MDHEN and CDR2 SYDVKM. The CDR3 DNA follows: TGTGCCACTTCGTGGGGCATGTACGAGCAGTACTTC. Encoded protein: CATSWGMYEQYF.

This chain uses TRBV27 with TRBJ2-6; 7 nucleotides align to TRBD2. This CDR3 has 18 residues. Germline CDR1 and CDR2: MNHEY and SMNVEV (reference sequence). The V and J ends lost 5 bases and 0 bases, in that order; junction bases with no gene match: 10. CDR3: CASSPFGRGNSGANVLTF. CDR3 nucleotide sequence: TGTGCCAGCAGTCCCTTTGGGAGGGGTAACTCTGGGGCCAACGTCCTGACTTTC.

Written as DNA, the CDR3 is TGTGCCAGCAGCCTCGCCGGGACTAGCCGCCTGGATGAGCAGTTCTTC. This codes for CASSLAGTSRLDEQFF. The chain employs TRBV3-1 (or the pseudogene TRBV3-2) and TRBJ2-1; 9 nucleotides align to TRBD2. The CDR3 has 16 amino acids. CDR1 and CDR2 from the germline V gene are LGHDT and YNNKEL (reference sequence). V gave up 4 bases and J gave up 8 bases; unmatched junction bases: 12.

The rearrangement links TRBV4-1 to TRBJ2-7; D might be TRBD2 (5 bases). The V and J ends lost 1 base and 3 bases respectively, with 7 bases between them. CDR3 length equals 13 residues. Looked up from germline, CDR1 is MGHRA and CDR2 is YSYEKL. CDR3 sequence: CASSQGGHYEQYF. CDR3 DNA: TGCGCCAGCAGCCAAGGCGGGCACTACGAGCAGTACTTC.

This clone was observed once. V usage is TRBV11-2 and J usage is TRBJ2-7; weak D call: TRBD1 (5 bases). Germline-derived CDR1 and CDR2 are SGHAT and FQNNGV. The ends were cut back, 3 bases at V and 5 bases at J, with 17 bases in the middle. The CDR3 consists of 15 residues. In DNA form, the CDR3 reads TGTGCCAGCAGCTTGGACCGAGGCAGGGTAAACGAGCAGTACTTC. Its translation: CASSLDRGRVNEQYF. Variable domain in full (rest from reference TRBV11-2 and TRBJ2-7): EAGVAQSPRYKIIEKRQSVAFWCNPISGHATLYWYQQILGQGPKLLIQFQNNGVVDDSQLPKDRFSAERLKGVDSTLKIQPAKLEDSAVYLCASSLDRGRVNEQYFGPGTRLTVT.

The chain uses TRBV11-1 and TRBJ2-1; TRBD2 matches 8 bases. Germline V gene lookup returns CDR1 SGHAT and CDR2 FQDESV (reference sequence). The CDR3 runs to 16 residues. Trimming removed 7 bases from V and 0 bases from J; junction bases left unmatched: 8. In DNA, the CDR3 is TGTGCCAGCAAAACGGGGGGGATAAGCTCCTACAATGAGCAGTTCTTC. It translates to CASKTGGISSYNEQFF.

The genes are TRBV11-2 and TRBJ2-3; TRBD2 matches 8 bases. This CDR3 is 16 amino acids long. Per germline, CDR1 SGHAT and CDR2 FQNNGV. J gave up 4 bases and V 4 bases, and 10 bases lay outside the gene matches. This CDR3 reads CASSSFGAGGSDTQYF. The DNA of the CDR3 is TGTGCCAGCAGCTCTTTTGGGGCGGGAGGATCAGATACGCAGTATTTT.

This chain connects TRBV29-1 to TRBJ2-1, with 10 bases matching TRBD1. The germline V gene encodes CDR1 SQVTM and CDR2 ANQGSEA. This CDR3 region has 12 residues. The trim removed 7 bases at V and 6 bases at J, leaving 3 bases unmatched. This CDR3 reads CSADRGPNEQFF. For the CDR3, the DNA is TGCAGCGCCGACAGGGGGCCCAATGAGCAGTTCTTC.

The chain couples TRBV30 to TRBJ1-6, with D possibly being TRBD1 (6 bases). V was pared by 3 bases and J by 7 bases, with 16 bases between. CDR1 is GTSNPN, CDR2 SVGIG, per germline (reference sequence). The CDR3 is 15 amino acids. As DNA, the CDR3 is TGTGCCTGGAGCCAGCAAGGGACAAGAAATTCACCCCTCCACTTT. It specifies CAWSQQGTRNSPLHF.

The chain is built from TRBV5-5 and TRBJ2-1; a possible D gene is TRBD2 (6 bases). Germline-derived CDR1 and CDR2 are SGHKS and YYEKEE (reference sequence). V lost 2 bases, J lost 12 bases, and 12 bases lay in between. The CDR3 contains 12 residues. The CDR3 spells CASSFGSSVQFF. CDR3 in DNA: TGTGCCAGCAGCTTCGGGAGTAGTGTGCAGTTCTTC.

This clone was counted a few times. V gene TRBV6-2 or TRBV6-3 combines with J gene TRBJ1-1, with TRBD1 matching over 7 bases. V was clipped by 0 bases and J by 0 bases; unmatched bases: 10. CDR3 size: 18 residues. From germline, CDR1 is MNHEY and CDR2 SVGEGT. CDR3 in amino acids: CASSYSRQGLIMNTEAFF. The CDR3 DNA sequence: TGTGCCAGCAGTTACTCGCGACAGGGACTGATCATGAACACTGAAGCTTTCTTT.

This chain links TRBV27 with TRBJ2-7; 8 nucleotides align to TRBD1. V lost 5 bases, J lost 0 bases, and 9 bases stayed unmatched. CDR3 length: 16 residues. Germline-derived CDR1 and CDR2 are MNHEY and SMNVEV (reference sequence). The DNA of the CDR3 is TGTGCCAGCAGTCCCTCTACAGGGGGTATCTCCTACGAGCAGTACTTC. The encoded protein is CASSPSTGGISYEQYF.

A single count supports this clone. This chain joins TRBV3-1 (or the pseudogene TRBV3-2) and TRBJ2-3, with TRBD2 matching 8 bases. V shed 2 bases and J 4 bases; nucleotides not matched to a gene: 5. The CDR3 contains 15 residues. Germline CDR1 reads LGHDT; CDR2 reads YNNKEL (reference sequence). The CDR3 DNA reads as TGTGCCAGCAGCCAACCGGGGGGGTTGGCAGATACGCAGTATTTT. This sequence encodes CASSQPGGLADTQYF.

The chain is built from TRBV20-1 and TRBJ2-7; 7 bases are shared with TRBD1. This CDR3 comprises 11 residues. V shed 6 bases and J 6 bases; nucleotides not matched to a gene: 5. CDR1 DFQATT and CDR2 SNEGSKA come from the germline V gene (reference sequence). CDR3 sequence reads: CSARQGTEQYF. CDR3 DNA: TGCAGTGCCCGACAGGGCACCGAGCAGTACTTC.

The V and J genes are TRBV5-4 and TRBJ2-2; 9 bases agree with TRBD2. V shed 5 bases and J 5 bases; nucleotides not matched to a gene: 7. In germline, CDR1 is SGHNT, CDR2 YYREEE (reference sequence). CDR3 length: 15 amino acids. Here the CDR3 reads CASSPSGGQTGELFF. Written as DNA, the CDR3 is TGTGCCAGCAGTCCGAGCGGGGGGCAAACCGGGGAGCTGTTTTTT.

Comment on this clone: At one boundary the junction diverges from the germline segment, which might be a read error. V and J are TRBV5-1 and TRBJ2-2; TRBD1 aligns across 11 bases. From germline, CDR1 is SGHRS and CDR2 YFSETQ. The CDR3 spans 16 residues. CDR3 loop: CVSSIGQGAVFGELFF. CDR3 nucleotides: TGCGTCAGCAGCATCGGACAGGGGGCCGTCTTCGGGGAGCTGTTTTTT.

The V call is TRBV4-2, the J call TRBJ1-5, with 8 bases aligning to TRBD1. The J segment lost 3 bases and the V segment lost 3 bases, leaving 7 bases of the junction unmatched. Per germline, CDR1 LGHNA and CDR2 YNFKEQ. There are 16 residues in the CDR3. The chain's CDR3 is CASSHWGQVDNQPQHF. CDR3 in DNA: TGTGCCAGCAGCCATTGGGGACAGGTTGACAATCAGCCCCAGCATTTT.

The chain carries TRBV27 and TRBJ2-7, with 8 bases identical to TRBD2. With 3 bases clipped from V and 3 bases from J, the junction kept 1 base outside the gene matches. Germline values: CDR1 MNHEY, CDR2 SMNVEV (reference sequence). The CDR3 consists of 13 residues. The chain's CDR3 is CASSLRGDYEQYF. As DNA, the CDR3 is TGTGCCAGCAGTTTGCGGGGGGACTACGAGCAGTACTTC.

The chain is built from TRBV25-1 and TRBJ2-7; tentative D call: TRBD1 (6 bases). CDR3 length: 16 amino acids. The germline V gene encodes CDR1 MGHDK and CDR2 SYGVNS. The V end lost 7 bases, the J end lost 0 bases, and 19 bases lay between the germline ends. CDR3 DNA: TGTGCCAGCACCCCAGGGGTCCAACCGAGCTCCTACGAGCAGTACTTC. Protein product: CASTPGVQPSSYEQYF.

This clone turned up a few times. The rearrangement uses TRBV5-6 and TRBJ2-3, with 9 bases lining up with TRBD2. CDR1 is SGHDT, CDR2 YYEEEE, per germline. The CDR3 totals 15 residues. V shed 7 bases and J 3 bases; nucleotides not matched to a gene: 9. CDR3: CASGKLAGLTDTQYF. CDR3 bases: TGTGCCAGCGGGAAGCTAGCGGGGTTAACAGATACGCAGTATTTT.

This clone showed up many times. The chain couples TRBV7-9 to TRBJ2-3; 9 bases agree with TRBD2. Germline-derived CDR1 and CDR2 are SEHNR and FQNEAQ (reference sequence). V shed 2 bases, J shed 5 bases, and the junction held 8 bases outside the gene matches. The CDR3 is 16 residues long. CDR3 protein: CASSLTGGGARDTQYF. Here the CDR3 DNA reads TGTGCCAGCAGCTTAACCGGCGGGGGGGCCAGAGATACGCAGTATTTT.

The chain joins TRBV7-9 to TRBJ2-3, with D tentatively TRBD1 (6 bases). Germline V gene lookup returns CDR1 SEHNR and CDR2 FQNEAQ (reference sequence). The V gene lost 3 bases and the J gene lost 0 bases, with 7 bases spanning the gap. The CDR3 has 14 residues. The CDR3 sequence is CASSFGQSTDTQYF. The CDR3 region has the DNA TGTGCCAGCAGCTTTGGACAGAGCACAGATACGCAGTATTTT.